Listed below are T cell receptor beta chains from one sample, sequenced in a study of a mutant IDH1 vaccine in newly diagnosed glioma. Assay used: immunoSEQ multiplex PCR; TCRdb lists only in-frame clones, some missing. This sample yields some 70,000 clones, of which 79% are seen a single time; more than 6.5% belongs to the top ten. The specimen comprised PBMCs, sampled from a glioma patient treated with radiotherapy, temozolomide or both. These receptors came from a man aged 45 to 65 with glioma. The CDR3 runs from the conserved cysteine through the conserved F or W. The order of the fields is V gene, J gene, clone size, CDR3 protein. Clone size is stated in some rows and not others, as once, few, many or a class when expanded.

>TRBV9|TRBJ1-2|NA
CASSVGGALGYGYTF
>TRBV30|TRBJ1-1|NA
CAWSVRAVTTEAFF
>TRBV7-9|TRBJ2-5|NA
CASSSGHNQGETQYF
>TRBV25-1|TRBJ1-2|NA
CASSDRDSLNGYTF
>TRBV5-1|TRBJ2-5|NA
CASSLEVLQETQYF
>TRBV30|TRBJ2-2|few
CAWGGQGKNTGELFF
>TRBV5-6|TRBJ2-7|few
CASSLLNNPYEQYF
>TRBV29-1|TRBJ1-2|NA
CSVRGERAWGYTF
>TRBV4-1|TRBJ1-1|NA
CASSQGEWVSGTEAFF
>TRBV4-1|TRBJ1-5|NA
CASSPGLSNQPQHF
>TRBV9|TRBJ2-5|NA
CASSVSGGWGGQETQYF
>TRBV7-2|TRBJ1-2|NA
CASSLGPKPNYGYTF
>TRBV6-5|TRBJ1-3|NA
CASRSGQYSGNTIYF
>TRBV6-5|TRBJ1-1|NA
CASSLDRGNTEAFF
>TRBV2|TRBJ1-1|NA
CASSGVAGNTEAFF
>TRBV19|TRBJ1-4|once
CASSKNRATNEKLFF
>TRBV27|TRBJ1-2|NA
CASTTTPRDGYTF
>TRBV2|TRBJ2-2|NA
CASSEWGEMNTGELFF
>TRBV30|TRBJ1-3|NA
CAWRAKGGNGNTIYF
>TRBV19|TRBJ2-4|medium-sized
CASRGVGGGAKNIQYF
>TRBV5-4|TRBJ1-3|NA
CASSGGPPSTGNTIYF
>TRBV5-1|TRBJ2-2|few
CASSKSSNTGELFF
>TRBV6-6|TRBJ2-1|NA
CASSADRGIYNEQFF
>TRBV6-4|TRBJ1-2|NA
CASDPRDVYGYTF
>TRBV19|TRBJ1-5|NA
CASSLTGTGGNQPQHF
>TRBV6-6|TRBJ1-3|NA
CASSYSPSSGNTIYF